The clone carrying this TCR beta chain came up many times. Its matching antigen is unknown. Researchers barred patients who had uncontrolled infection, other autoimmune disease, pregnancy or lactation. Fresh peripheral blood, 9.5 to 10 ml of it, supplied the PBMCs. Between the trimmed V and J ends, which lost 4 bases and 4 bases, there was a span of 18 bases. This CDR3 region has 16 residues. Germline CDR1 is SGHTA and CDR2 is FQGTGA. These data come from a study of T cells in Graves' hyperthyroidism and ophthalmopathy. Study observations and caveats: The majority of expanded thyroid clonotypes above 0.001 also appeared in blood.

Researchers took RNA transcripts and amplified the TCR beta CDR3 regions from them. HTBI primers were the set used in a first-round RT-PCR of the TCR CDR3. TCRdb called the multiplex PCR reads again in MiXCR, with one record for every CDR3 protein. The sample consists of about 560,000 distinct CDR3 sequences, 13% to 15% of them appearing once. Sequencing was done on a sample of blood. The J gene is TRBJ2-3, the V gene TRBV7-3; D is possibly TRBD2 (6 bases). This sequence was found in a woman in her 40s with Graves' hyperthyroidism. As DNA, the CDR3 is TGTGCCAGCAGCTCGAGGTCCGGGAGTCCCCCAGATACGCAGTATTTT. This sequence encodes CASSSRSGSPPDTQYF.